This entry lists 14 T cell receptor beta chains sequenced from one sample in a study of identical twins. TCRdb reanalysed the 5' RACE reads using MiXCR and keeps one entry per CDR3 protein. Here the sample spans about 470,000 distinct CDR3 sequences, 20% to 30% being singletons. The data were also submitted as part of a second study, on T cells expressing NK-cell markers.

The sequenced sample consisted of CD4+ T cells sorted from blood. The receptors were sampled from a woman aged 18-29 years in good health.

This clonotype showed up just a few times. The J gene is TRBJ1-2, the V gene TRBV4-2; D may be TRBD1 (5 bases). Trimming stripped 4 bases from V and 3 bases from J, with 9 bases between. The CDR3 spans 13 residues. Germline CDR1 LGHNA, CDR2 YNFKEQ. The CDR3 sequence is CASSRDGHYGYTF. The CDR3 coding sequence is TGTGCCAGCAGCCGGGACGGCCACTATGGCTACACCTTC.

This clonotype was picked up a small number of times. This chain connects TRBV12-3 or TRBV12-4 to TRBJ2-1; D unresolved. Trimming pared 11 bases from V and 0 bases from J, leaving 11 bases between. The CDR3 is made up of 13 amino acids. CDR3 residues: CAGGESSYNEQFF. The CDR3 DNA reads as TGTGCCGGTGGTGAGAGCTCCTACAATGAGCAGTTCTTC.

This clonotype was picked up a small number of times. The V gene is TRBV7-2, the J gene TRBJ2-7; D is unresolved. The CDR3 loop spans 13 amino acids. Germline assignment: CDR1 SGHTA and CDR2 FQGNSA. Trimming removed 3 bases at V and 5 bases at J, with 11 bases between. CDR3 DNA sequence: TGTGCCAGCAGCTTCTCCCCAATGGACGAGCAGTACTTC. Translated: CASSFSPMDEQYF.

This sequence joins TRBV5-1 and TRBJ1-1, with D uncertain. The V gene lost 4 bases and the J gene lost 3 bases, with 10 bases spanning the gap. Germline V CDR1 and CDR2: SGHRS, YFSETQ. This CDR3 is built from 13 residues. CDR3 in DNA: TGCGCCAGCAGCCGAGAGGTGGACACTGAAGCTTTCTTT. It encodes CASSREVDTEAFF.

There are many counts of this clonotype. This chain connects TRBV6-5 to TRBJ2-5; TRBD2 matches at 12 bases. Germline assignment: CDR1 MNHEY and CDR2 SVGAGI. The CDR3 covers 15 residues. Unmatched junction bases numbered 8, after V lost 4 bases and J lost 8 bases. The CDR3 protein is CASSSLTSGRGTQYF. In DNA, the CDR3 is TGTGCCAGCAGTTCGTTGACTAGCGGGAGAGGAACCCAGTACTTC.

V and J are TRBV29-1 and TRBJ2-4; D is ambiguous. The V end was cut by 0 bases, the J end by 7 bases, with 7 bases between. Germline V gene lookup returns CDR1 SQVTM and CDR2 ANQGSEA. The CDR3 contains 12 residues. DNA of the CDR3: TGCAGCGTTGAAGAGGTTCGGAACATTCAGTACTTC. Residues: CSVEEVRNIQYF.

The rearrangement links TRBV7-2 to TRBJ2-3; a possible D gene is TRBD2 (6 bases). Trimming took 2 bases from V and 7 from J, leaving 22 bases between them. Germline CDR1 SGHTA, CDR2 FQGNSA. The CDR3 runs 17 residues. This CDR3 reads CASSLSSVGSGTYTQYF. The CDR3 bases are TGTGCCAGCAGCTTATCCTCCGTTGGTAGCGGAACATATACGCAGTATTTT.

This chain links TRBV18 with TRBJ2-7; TRBD1 might be the D (5 bases). The V end lost 3 bases, the J end lost 6 bases, and 9 bases lay between the germline ends. Germline assignment: CDR1 KGHSH and CDR2 LQKENI. The CDR3 length is 12 residues. The CDR3 region has the DNA TGTGCCAGCTCACCGGACATTCCCGAGCAGTACTTC. Translated, it gives CASSPDIPEQYF.

The table lists this clonotype with a count of one. The V call is TRBV10-1, the J call TRBJ2-7; D tentatively fits TRBD1 or TRBD2 (6 bases each). This CDR3 has 15 residues. V lost 3 bases to trimming and J lost 3 bases, with 15 bases between them. Per the germline V gene, CDR1 is WNHNN and CDR2 is SYGVQD (reference sequence). As DNA, the CDR3 is TGCGCCAGCAGTGATGGGGCTAGGGGGGTCTACGAGCAGTACTTC. It specifies CASSDGARGVYEQYF.

In this sample, this clonotype turned up a few times. The rearrangement links TRBV20-1 to TRBJ2-3; possible D gene TRBD2, 5 bases. This CDR3 comprises 14 residues. Trimming removed 5 bases from V and 6 bases from J, with 18 bases in between. Germline values: CDR1 DFQATT, CDR2 SNEGSKA (reference sequence). As DNA, the CDR3 is TGCAGTGCTTATTCAGCAAGCGGTGGGGATACGCAGTATTTT. Amino acid sequence: CSAYSASGGDTQYF.

V is TRBV15 and J is TRBJ2-7, with 7 bases matching TRBD1. Trimming removed 4 bases from V and 6 bases from J; junction bases left unmatched: 9. CDR3 length: 14 residues. The germline V gene has CDR1 LNHNV and CDR2 YYDKDF (reference sequence). The CDR3 sequence is CATSTGTEASEQYF. Written as DNA, the CDR3 is TGTGCCACCAGCACCGGGACAGAGGCGTCCGAGCAGTACTTC.

The CDR3 spells CASSVERNTGELFF. CDR3 DNA sequence: TGTGCCAGCAGCGTAGAGAGGAACACCGGGGAGCTGTTTTTT. V and J are TRBV9 and TRBJ2-2, with D unresolved. The germline gives CDR1 SGDLS, CDR2 YYNGEE. V gave up 0 bases and J gave up 1 base, with 4 bases separating them. This CDR3 spans 14 amino acids. Combining the CDR3 with reference TRBV9 and TRBJ2-2 gives the whole variable domain DSGVTQTPKHLITATGQRVTLRCSPRSGDLSVYWYQQSLDQGLQFLIQYYNGEERAKGNILERFSAQQFPDLHSELNLSSLELGDSALYFCASSVERNTGELFFGEGSRLTVL.

V and J are TRBV29-1 and TRBJ2-3, with D uncertain. The germline gives CDR1 SQVTM, CDR2 ANQGSEA. Trimming cost V 6 bases and J 5 bases, with 12 bases left between them. The CDR3 runs 12 residues. CDR3 in amino acids: CSVVRKRDTQYF. In DNA form, the CDR3 reads TGCAGCGTAGTAAGAAAGAGAGATACGCAGTATTTT.

This chain joins TRBV20-1 and TRBJ2-3, with D possibly TRBD1 on 6 matching bases. The germline gives CDR1 DFQATT, CDR2 SNEGSKA (reference sequence). The CDR3 sequence is 15 residues long. Trimming took 3 bases from V and 1 from J, leaving 14 bases between them. CDR3 loop: CSASIAWGRTDTQYF. The CDR3 nucleotides are TGCAGTGCTAGCATCGCGTGGGGGCGCACAGATACGCAGTATTTT.